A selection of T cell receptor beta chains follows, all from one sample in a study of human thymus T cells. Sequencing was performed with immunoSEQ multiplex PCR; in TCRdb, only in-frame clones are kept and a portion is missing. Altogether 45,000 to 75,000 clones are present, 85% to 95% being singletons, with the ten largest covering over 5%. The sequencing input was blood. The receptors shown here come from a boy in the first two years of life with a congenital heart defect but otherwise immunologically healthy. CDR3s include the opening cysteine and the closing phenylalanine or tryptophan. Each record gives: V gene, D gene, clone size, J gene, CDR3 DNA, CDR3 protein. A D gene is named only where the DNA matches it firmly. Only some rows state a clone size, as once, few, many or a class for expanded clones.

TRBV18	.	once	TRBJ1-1	TGTGCCAGCTCACCACATGAAGATTCCATGAACACTGAAGCTTTCTTT	CASSPHEDSMNTEAFF
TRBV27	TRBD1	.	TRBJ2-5	TGTGCCAGCAGCGGACGCCGGGACAGGGGAAAGACCCAGTACTTC	CASSGRRDRGKTQYF
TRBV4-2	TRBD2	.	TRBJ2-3	TGTGCCAGCAGCCAAGATGGTGGGCTAGCGGGGGGTTTCTACACAGATACGCAGTATTTT	CASSQDGGLAGGFYTDTQYF
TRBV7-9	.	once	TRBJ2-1	TGTGCCAGCAGCAAAACAGGTAGCTCCTACAATGAGCAGTTCTTC	CASSKTGSSYNEQFF
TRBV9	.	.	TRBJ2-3	TGTGCCAGCAGCGTAGTCCCCAGTGCTTATACTAGCACAGATACGCAGTATTTT	CASSVVPSAYTSTDTQYF
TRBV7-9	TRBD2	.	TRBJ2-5	TGTGCCAGCAGCTGGGGACTAGCGGGAGAAGAGACCCAGTACTTC	CASSWGLAGEETQYF
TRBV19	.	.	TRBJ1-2	TGTGCCAGTAGGACAGTCCGAGGGGATGGCTACACCTTC	CASRTVRGDGYTF
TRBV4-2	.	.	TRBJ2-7	TGTGCCAGCAGCCAAGAGGCGTCGAGCTCCTACGAGCAGTACTTC	CASSQEASSSYEQYF
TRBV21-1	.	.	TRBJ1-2	TGTGCCAGCAGCAGAAGGGGGGGATCTAACTATGGCTACACCTTC	CASSRRGGSNYGYTF
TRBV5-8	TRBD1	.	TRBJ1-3	TGTGCCAGCAGCCCGGGACAGGCCTTCTCTGGAAACACCATATATTTT	CASSPGQAFSGNTIYF
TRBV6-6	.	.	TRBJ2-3	TGTGCCAGCAGTTACTCGAGCCCTAGCGACACGCAGTATTTT	CASSYSSPSDTQYF
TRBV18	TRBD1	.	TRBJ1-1	TGTGCCAGCTCACCGGGACAGGGGGCCACTGAAGCTTTCTTT	CASSPGQGATEAFF
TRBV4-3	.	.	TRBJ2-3	TGCGCCAGCAGCACCTCTCCCACAGATACGCAGTATTTT	CASSTSPTDTQYF
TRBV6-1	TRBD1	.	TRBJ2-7	TGTGCCAGCAGTGAGTGGGACAGCACCAACGAGCAGTACTTC	CASSEWDSTNEQYF
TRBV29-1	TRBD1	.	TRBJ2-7	TGCAGCGTAGGACAGGGGGACTACGAGCAGTACTTC	CSVGQGDYEQYF
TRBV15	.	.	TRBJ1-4	TGTGCCACCAGCACGCAGGGAATCGAAGCAGAAAAACTGTTTTTT	CATSTQGIEAEKLFF
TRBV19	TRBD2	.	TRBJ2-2	TGTGCCAGTAGTAAGACTAGCGGGAGCACCGGGGAGCTGTTTTTT	CASSKTSGSTGELFF
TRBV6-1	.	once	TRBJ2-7	TGTGCCAGCAGTGAAGGTGGGGCCCTCTACGAGCAGTACTTC	CASSEGGALYEQYF
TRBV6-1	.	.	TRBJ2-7	TGTGCCAGCACGACCGTAGGGCCCAACTACGAGCAGTACTTC	CASTTVGPNYEQYF
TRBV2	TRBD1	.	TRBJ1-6	TGTGCCAGCAGACAGGGGGAGCATAATTCACCCCTCCACTTT	CASRQGEHNSPLHF
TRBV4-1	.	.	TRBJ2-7	TGCGCCAGCAGCCAAGTTGGGGCCAATTCCGACGAGCAGTACTTC	CASSQVGANSDEQYF
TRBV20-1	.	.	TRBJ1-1	TGCAGTGCCAGGAACACTGAAGCTTTCTTT	CSARNTEAFF
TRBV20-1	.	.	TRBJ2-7	TGCAGTGCTTCCCAGGACTACGAGCAGTACTTC	CSASQDYEQYF
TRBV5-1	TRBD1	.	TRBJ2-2	TGCGCCAGCAGCCCCTGGACAGGGAACACCGGGGAGCTGTTTTTT	CASSPWTGNTGELFF
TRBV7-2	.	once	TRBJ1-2	TGTGCCAGCAGCTTAGTACAGAGTGGCTACACCTTC	CASSLVQSGYTF
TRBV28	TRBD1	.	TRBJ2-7	TGTGCCAGCAGTTTATCGGCGGACAGGGTCGGACCCTACGAGCAGTACTTC	CASSLSADRVGPYEQYF
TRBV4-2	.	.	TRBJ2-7	TGTGCCAGCAGCCAAGATGGGAAGTACGAGCAGTACTTC	CASSQDGKYEQYF
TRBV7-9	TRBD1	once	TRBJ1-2	TGTGCCAGCAGTTCCCCGACAGGGCGAAACTATGGCTACACCTTC	CASSSPTGRNYGYTF
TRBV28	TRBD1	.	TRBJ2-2	TGTGCCAGCAGTTGGACAGGGAACACCGGGGAGCTGTTTTTT	CASSWTGNTGELFF
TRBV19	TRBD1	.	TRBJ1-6	TGTGCCAGCACCTCCCAGGGGGCTTATTCACCCCTCCACTTT	CASTSQGAYSPLHF
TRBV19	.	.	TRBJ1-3	TGTGCCAGTAGTCCAGACTCTGGAAACACCATATATTTT	CASSPDSGNTIYF
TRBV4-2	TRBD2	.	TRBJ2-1	TGTGCCAGCAGCCAGCGGGGGGGCCAGGGCTCCTACAATGAGCAGTTCTTC	CASSQRGGQGSYNEQFF
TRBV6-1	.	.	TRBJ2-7	TGTGCCAGCATTTCAGGACATGGTCGCTACGAGCAGTACTTC	CASISGHGRYEQYF
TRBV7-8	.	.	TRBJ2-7	TGTGCCAGCAGCCCCCACACCTACGAGCAGTACTTC	CASSPHTYEQYF
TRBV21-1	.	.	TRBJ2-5	TGTGCCAGCGGAGAGACCCAGTACTTC	CASGETQYF
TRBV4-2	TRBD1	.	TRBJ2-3	TGTGCCAGCAGCTCGAAAGACAGGGGACACACAGATACGCAGTATTTT	CASSSKDRGHTDTQYF
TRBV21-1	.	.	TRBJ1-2	TGTGCCAGCTCCGGGGCCAACTATGGCTACACCTTC	CASSGANYGYTF
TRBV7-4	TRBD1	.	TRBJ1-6	TGTGCCAGCAGCCCGCGACAGGGGGCTAAGGATTCACCCCTCCACTTT	CASSPRQGAKDSPLHF
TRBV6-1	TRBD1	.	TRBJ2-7	TGTGCCAGCAGTGACGTCAGGGGGTTGGGCGAGCAGTACTTC	CASSDVRGLGEQYF
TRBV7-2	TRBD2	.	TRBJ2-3	TGTGCCAGCAGCCCCATCCGGGCGGGGAGGGGATCAGATACGCAGTATTTT	CASSPIRAGRGSDTQYF
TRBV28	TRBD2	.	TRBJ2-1	TGTGCCAGCAGTTGGGATAGACTAGCGCCCAATGAGCAGTTCTTC	CASSWDRLAPNEQFF
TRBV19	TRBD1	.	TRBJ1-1	TGTGCCAGTAAGGTCCTGACAGGGATGAACACTGAAGCTTTCTTT	CASKVLTGMNTEAFF
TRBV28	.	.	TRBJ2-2	TGTGCCAGCAGTGAACAGGGGAACACCGGGGAGCTGTTTTTT	CASSEQGNTGELFF
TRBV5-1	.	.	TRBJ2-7	TGCGCCAGCAGAGGGGCATTCTCCTACGAGCAGTACTTC	CASRGAFSYEQYF
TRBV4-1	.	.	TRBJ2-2	TGCGCCAGCAGCCTCCACAGCACCGGGGAGCTGTTTTTT	CASSLHSTGELFF
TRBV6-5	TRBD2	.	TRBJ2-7	TGTGCCAGCAGTTACTCGAGCGGGGGGGCGTCTCGCGAGCAGTACTTC	CASSYSSGGASREQYF
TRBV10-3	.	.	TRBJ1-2	TGTGCCATCAGTGAATTAGGCTATGGCTACACCTTC	CAISELGYGYTF
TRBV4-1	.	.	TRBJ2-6	TGCGCCAGCAGCCAGAGCTCTGGGGCCAACGTCCTGACTTTC	CASSQSSGANVLTF
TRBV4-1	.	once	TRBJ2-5	TGCGCCAGCAGAAACTCCGGGACACGGTACCAAGAGACCCAGTACTTC	CASRNSGTRYQETQYF
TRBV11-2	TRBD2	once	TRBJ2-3	TGTGCCAGCAGCTTAAACAGCGGGAGGGCTTTCACAGATACGCAGTATTTT	CASSLNSGRAFTDTQYF
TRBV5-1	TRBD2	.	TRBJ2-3	TGCGCCAGCAGCGGGGGACTAGCGCGGGATACGCAGTATTTT	CASSGGLARDTQYF
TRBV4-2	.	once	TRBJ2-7	TGTGCCAGCAGCCAAAAGCCCCCGGTTATGGATGGCGAGCAGTACTTC	CASSQKPPVMDGEQYF
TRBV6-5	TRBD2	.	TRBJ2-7	TGTGCCAGCGCCCACACGGGACTAGCGATTGGCGAGCAGTACTTC	CASAHTGLAIGEQYF
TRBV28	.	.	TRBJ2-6	TGTGCCAGCAGTTGGGGCAGGGTTACTGGGGCCAACGTCCTGACTTTC	CASSWGRVTGANVLTF
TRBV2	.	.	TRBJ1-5	TGTGCCAGCGAGAGATTTAGGGGTTTCAATCAGCCCCAGCATTTT	CASERFRGFNQPQHF
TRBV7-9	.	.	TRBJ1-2	TGTGCCAGCAGTATAGGCCGCTACTTTAACTATGGCTACACCTTC	CASSIGRYFNYGYTF
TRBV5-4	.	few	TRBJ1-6	TGTGCCAGCAGCGTCGGAAGAGATTCACCCCTCCACTTT	CASSVGRDSPLHF